The 2 T cell receptor beta chains listed next were all sequenced from one sample in a study of control samples from healthy donors and cancer patients. Data came from immunoSEQ multiplex PCR; TCRdb stores just in-frame clones and leaves some out. The sample consists of 80,000 to 85,000 clones, approximately 90% of them appearing once. Sequencing was carried out using blood. The receptors were gathered from a woman aged 50 to 65 in good health.

V and J are TRBV6-5 and TRBJ1-2, with D maybe TRBD1 (6 bases). There are 13 residues in the CDR3. CDR1 and CDR2 (germline): MNHEY, SVGAGI. With 4 bases removed from V and 8 bases from J, the gap between germline ends came to 14 bases. CDR3 region: CASSSAGARGYTF. The CDR3, as DNA: TGTGCCAGCAGTTCTGCAGGGGCGCGGGGCTACACCTTC.

DNA of the CDR3: TGTGCCAGCTTTGGCGGACAGGGAATTAACTATGGCTACACCTTC. Translation gives CASFGGQGINYGYTF. The chain combines TRBV6-5 with TRBJ1-2; 8 bases line up with TRBD1. This CDR3 comprises 15 residues. V dropped 8 bases and J dropped 1; count of bases not matched to a gene: 9. The V gene's germline CDR1 is MNHEY and CDR2 SVGAGI.